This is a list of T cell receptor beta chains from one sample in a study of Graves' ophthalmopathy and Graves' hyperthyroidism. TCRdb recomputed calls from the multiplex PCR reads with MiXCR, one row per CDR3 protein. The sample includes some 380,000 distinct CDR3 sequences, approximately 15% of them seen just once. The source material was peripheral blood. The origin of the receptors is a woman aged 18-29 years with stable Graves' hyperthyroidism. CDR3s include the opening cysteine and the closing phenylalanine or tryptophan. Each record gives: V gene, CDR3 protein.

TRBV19,CASSISGQGSQPQHF
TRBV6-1,CASTGSNYGYTF
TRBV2,CASSDPEEGWDTEAFF
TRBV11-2,CASSLPPRAKHLVTQYF
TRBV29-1,CSVEGRAFTEAFF
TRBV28,CASSLVGTYEQYF
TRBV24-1,CATSDWRRSSGGRGTGELFF
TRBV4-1,CASSQDSSRYGAFF
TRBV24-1,CATSAQSRGTQYF
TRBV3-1,CASSQYLGGAYSDEQYF
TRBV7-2,CASSFPSGNTIYF
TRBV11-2,CASSGGRVEQYF
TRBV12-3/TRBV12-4,CASSSGDTHPAETQYF
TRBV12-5,CASGSRGGVNYEQYF
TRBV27,CASSLDRSEGYTF
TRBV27,CASSLRRPGETQYF